These 14 T cell receptor beta chains share one sample of origin, sequenced in a study of blood T cell repertoires in COVID-19. Only in-frame clones appear in the TCRdb table, and some are missing; sequencing was by immunoSEQ multiplex PCR. The sample has 100,000 to 150,000 clones, 65% to 90% seen once. The sequenced sample consisted of peripheral blood. Every receptor here comes from a woman of 80 years or more with acute or convalescent COVID-19.

The rearrangement uses TRBV9 and TRBJ2-2; a possible D gene is TRBD1 (6 bases). This CDR3 is built from 17 residues. Deletions cut 0 bases from V and 8 bases from J, with 20 bases between. Germline CDR1 and CDR2: SGDLS and YYNGEE. CDR3 residues: CASSVVVGAQVYGELFF. In nucleotides, the CDR3 is TGTGCCAGCAGCGTAGTAGTGGGGGCGCAGGTTTATGGGGAGCTGTTTTTT.

This clone was observed a few times. For the CDR3, the DNA is TGCGCCAGCAGCCAAGATCGAACGGGGGGAAGCTACGAGCAGTACTTC. Encoded protein: CASSQDRTGGSYEQYF. V and J are TRBV4-3 and TRBJ2-7; 7 nucleotides line up with TRBD2. CDR3 size: 16 residues. The V gene's germline CDR1 is LGHNA and CDR2 YSLEER. Trimming at V came to 0 bases and at J to 3 bases, leaving 8 bases not matched to a gene.

The chain uses TRBV7-9 and TRBJ1-2, with TRBD1 matching over 8 bases. V shed 5 bases and J 8 bases; nucleotides not matched to a gene: 19. The germline gives CDR1 SEHNR, CDR2 FQNEAQ (reference sequence). This CDR3 contains 17 residues. The CDR3 is CASSRRDRSMAGGGYTF. The CDR3 DNA is TGTGCCAGCAGCCGGCGGGACAGGTCTATGGCAGGCGGAGGCTACACCTTC.

The chain links TRBV7-2 to TRBJ2-7, with TRBD2 matching 8 bases. The CDR3 extends over 14 amino acids. Germline loops: CDR1 SGHTA, CDR2 FQGNSA. Trimming cost V 7 bases and J 6 bases; bases outside gene matches: 11. The chain's CDR3 is CASTFAGTSFEQYF. DNA of the CDR3: TGTGCCAGCACCTTCGCCGGGACTAGTTTCGAGCAGTACTTC.

Details on this clone: It is likely a read error: a sequence one base away is far more abundant. V is TRBV3-1 (or the pseudogene TRBV3-2) and J is TRBJ1-2; 10 bases line up with TRBD1. V was clipped by 2 bases and J by 4 bases; unmatched bases: 7. The germline V gene encodes CDR1 LGHDT and CDR2 YNNKEL (reference sequence). There are 16 residues in the CDR3. CDR3 sequence (DNA): TGTGCCAGCAGCCAAATTAGGGGACAGGGGACCTATGGCTACACCTTC. It yields the protein CASSQIRGQGTYGYTF.

V and J are TRBV11-1 and TRBJ1-6; 8 bases agree with TRBD1. CDR3 length: 14 amino acids. Trimming took 5 bases from V and 10 from J; bases not matched to a gene: 7. Per germline, CDR1 SGHAT and CDR2 FQDESV (reference sequence). CDR3 residues: CASSDRGRYSPLHF. CDR3 coding DNA: TGTGCCAGCAGCGACAGGGGACGATACTCACCCCTCCACTTT.

The rearrangement joins TRBV11-1 to TRBJ2-2, with a tentative D call TRBD1 (5 bases). Germline assignment: CDR1 SGHAT and CDR2 FQDESV (reference sequence). This CDR3 contains 15 residues. With 3 bases removed from V and 5 bases from J, the gap between germline ends came to 13 bases. CDR3 residues: CASSLKGHPTGELFF. The CDR3 region has the DNA TGTGCCAGCAGCTTGAAGGGGCACCCAACCGGGGAGCTGTTTTTT.

This clone was found once. Sequence at one end of the junction differs from germline and may be a read error. CDR3 sequence reads: CASSVASGLGDTQYF. CDR3 DNA: TGTGCCAGCAGCGTAGCTAGCGGGTTGGGAGATACACAGTATTTT. The V gene is TRBV9, the J gene TRBJ2-3; TRBD2 matches 8 bases. Germline V gene data show CDR1 as SGDLS and CDR2 as YYNGEE. The CDR3 runs to 15 residues.

The chain couples TRBV28 to TRBJ2-3, with a possible D match to TRBD2 (7 bases). The ends were cut back, 7 bases at V and 2 bases at J, with 16 bases in the middle. Germline V CDR1 and CDR2: MDHEN, SYDVKM. The CDR3 runs 15 residues. CDR3: CASKEGGGDTDTQYF. The CDR3 DNA sequence: TGTGCCAGCAAGGAGGGAGGGGGGGACACAGATACGCAGTATTTT.

V gene TRBV2 combines with J gene TRBJ2-6; 7 bases map to TRBD1. Germline CDR1 and CDR2: SNHLY and FYNNEI. This CDR3 has 12 amino acids. V dropped 5 bases and J dropped 12; count of bases not matched to a gene: 4. This CDR3 reads CASSQQGFVLTF. The CDR3 DNA reads as TGTGCCAGCAGTCAACAGGGGTTCGTCCTGACTTTC.

This clone showed up just a few times. This rearrangement joins TRBV6-5 to TRBJ1-2; the D gene is possibly TRBD1 (6 bases). The CDR3 covers 14 residues. Trimming took off 0 bases at V and 4 bases at J, with 9 bases between the two ends. CDR1 MNHEY and CDR2 SVGAGI come from the germline V gene. In nucleotides, the CDR3 is TGTGCCAGCAGTTACTCCGACAGGACCTATGGCTACACCTTC. Its translation is CASSYSDRTYGYTF.

This chain uses TRBV28 with TRBJ1-6; D unresolved. In germline, CDR1 is MDHEN, CDR2 SYDVKM. V lost 4 bases to trimming and J lost 7 bases, with 17 bases between them. The CDR3 is 16 residues long. The CDR3 loop is CASSSLPAAGNSPLHF. The CDR3 DNA is TGTGCCAGCAGTTCCCTCCCCGCCGCAGGCAATTCACCCCTCCACTTT.

The rearrangement joins TRBV6-5 to TRBJ1-2; 7 bases fit TRBD1. Germline-derived CDR1 and CDR2 are MNHEY and SVGAGI. The CDR3 has 14 residues. V trimming: 8 bases; J trimming: 4 bases; junction bases outside the gene matches: 10. The CDR3 coding sequence is TGTGCCAGCCAGGGACAGAACCGACTCTATGGCTACACCTTC. Translating gives CASQGQNRLYGYTF.

The rearrangement joins TRBV19 to TRBJ1-4; D uncertain. In germline, CDR1 is LNHDA, CDR2 SQIVND (reference sequence). V shed 8 bases and J shed 7 bases, with 11 bases lying between them. The CDR3 length is 12 residues. The CDR3 sequence is CASSGGGEKLFF. CDR3 coding DNA: TGTGCCAGTTCAGGTGGTGGTGAAAAACTGTTTTTT. The whole variable domain, filled in from reference TRBV19 and TRBJ1-4, reads DGGITQSPKYLFRKEGQNVTLSCEQNLNHDAMYWYRQDPGQGLRLIYYSQIVNDFQKGDIAEGYSVSREKKESFPLTVTSAQKNPTAFYLCASSGGGEKLFFGSGTQLSVL.